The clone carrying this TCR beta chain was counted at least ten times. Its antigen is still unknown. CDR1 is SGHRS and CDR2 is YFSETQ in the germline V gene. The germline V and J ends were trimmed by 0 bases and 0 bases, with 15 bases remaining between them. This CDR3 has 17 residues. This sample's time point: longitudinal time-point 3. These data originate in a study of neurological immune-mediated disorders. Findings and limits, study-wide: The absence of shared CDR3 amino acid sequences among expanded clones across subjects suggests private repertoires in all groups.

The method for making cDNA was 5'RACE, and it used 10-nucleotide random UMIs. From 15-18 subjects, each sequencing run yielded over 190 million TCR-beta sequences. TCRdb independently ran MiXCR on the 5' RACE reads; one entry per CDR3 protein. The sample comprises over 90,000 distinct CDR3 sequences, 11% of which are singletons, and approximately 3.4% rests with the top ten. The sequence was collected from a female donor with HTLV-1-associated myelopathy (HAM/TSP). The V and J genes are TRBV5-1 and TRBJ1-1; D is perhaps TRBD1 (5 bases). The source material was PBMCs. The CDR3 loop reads CASSLGPQGGMNTEAFF. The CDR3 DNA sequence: TGCGCCAGCAGCTTGGGGCCCCAGGGCGGCATGAACACTGAAGCTTTCTTT.